This TCR beta chain was recorded in a study of vaccination and CD4 T cells after COVID-19. Study-level information: The cells were exposed to overlapping spike peptides originating from SARS-CoV-2, HCoV-NL63, HCoV-OC43 and HCoV-229E for stimulation.

V lost 6 bases and J 7 bases, leaving 13 bases between the germline ends. Germline V lookup: CDR1 DFQATT, CDR2 SNEGSKA (reference sequence). The CDR3 spans 13 residues. Treatment specified: roughly nine-day PBMC culture with coronavirus spike peptide pools or control peptides (ViraFEST assay). PBMC cultures, at a few million cells per well, received 7.5 to 10 IU/ml IL-2 and roughly 9 ug/ml peptide pools. The Oncomine TCR Beta short-read assay was what sequenced the DNA obtained from cultured CD4+ T cells. TCRdb re-derived calls from the PCR reads in MiXCR, one entry per CDR3 protein. The sample lists around 18,000 distinct CDR3 sequences, about 39% occurring once. Note on this clonotype: The antigen remains unidentified.

This receptor was identified in a human donor who had recovered from COVID-19. This sequence joins TRBV20-1 and TRBJ1-6; D is perhaps TRBD1 (6 bases). Source material: CD4+ T cells from blood, cultured in vitro. The CDR3 loop reads CSAERGRNSPLHF. As DNA, the CDR3 is TGCAGTGCGGAAAGGGGGAGGAATTCACCCCTCCACTTT.